These 3 T cell receptor beta chains came from one sample sequenced in a study of T-cell reconstitution after alpha-beta-depleted transplantation in children. This sample's TCRbeta library carried unique molecular identifier barcodes. One entry per CDR3 protein results from TCRdb running MiXCR on the PCR reads. The data contain about 600,000 distinct CDR3 sequences, 20% to 25% of them seen just once; the ten biggest clones take up 14%. The material sequenced was PBMCs, mostly from graft donor cells, taken 360 days after TCRalphabeta/CD19-depleted stem cell transplant. Receptors originate from a boy younger than two who had a stem cell transplant for acute myeloid leukemia, so the T cells may come from the graft donor.

At least ten counts were recorded for this clonotype. This sequence joins TRBV5-1 and TRBJ2-1; D is undetermined. V was trimmed by 0 bases and J by 8 bases, leaving 6 bases between them. Germline values: CDR1 SGHRS, CDR2 YFSETQ. This CDR3 spans 12 amino acids. The CDR3 loop is CASSLALYEQFF. CDR3 in DNA: TGCGCCAGCAGCTTGGCTTTGTATGAGCAGTTCTTC.

This chain's CDR3 is CASSAFGFVTGELFF. The CDR3 nucleotides are TGTGCCAGCTCCGCTTTCGGTTTTGTTACCGGGGAGCTGTTTTTT. J is TRBJ2-2 and V is TRBV6-1; no firm D call. Trimming shortened V by 8 bases and J by 5 bases, and 18 bases separated the two germline ends. Germline V CDR1 and CDR2: MNHNS, SASEGT. CDR3 length equals 15 residues.

This clonotype appeared a single time. V usage is TRBV30 and J usage is TRBJ2-1; TRBD2 matches at 13 bases. Germline loops: CDR1 GTSNPN, CDR2 SVGIG (reference sequence). Germline trimming cut 4 bases from V and 0 bases from J; bases unmatched to any gene: 9. This CDR3 region has 18 residues. The CDR3: CAWKMTSGGSSSYNEQFF. DNA of the CDR3: TGTGCCTGGAAGATGACTAGCGGGGGGTCCAGCTCCTACAATGAGCAGTTCTTC.